This T cell receptor beta chain was captured by sequencing in a study of a mutant IDH1 vaccine in newly diagnosed glioma. The method was immunoSEQ multiplex PCR; TCRdb's version includes in-frame clones alone and lacks a portion of them. The sample lists 90,000 to 100,000 clones; around 92% were seen once. Time point of the sample: week 47, end of study. It was 300 ug of mutant IDH1 20-mer peptide that made up each vaccine dose, given with topical imiquimod. This clone was observed once. No antigen is known for it. The CDR3 length is 13 residues. Germline CDR1 reads SGHNT; CDR2 reads YENEEA. With 0 bases removed from V and 4 bases from J, the gap between germline ends came to 7 bases.

Sequences were derived from PBMCs, sampled from a glioma patient whose treatment included an IDH1 peptide vaccine. The sequence was obtained from a woman between 50 and 59 years old with glioma. V and J are TRBV11-3 and TRBJ2-7; tentatively, D is TRBD1 (5 bases). This CDR3 reads CASSLESGYEQYF. The CDR3 nucleotides read TGTGCCAGCAGCTTAGAGTCAGGGTACGAGCAGTACTTC. Variable domain in full (rest from reference TRBV11-3 and TRBJ2-7): EAGVVQSPRYKIIEKKQPVAFWCNPISGHNTLYWYLQNLGQGPELLIRYENEEAVDDSQLPKDRFSAERLKGVDSTLKIQPAELGDSAVYLCASSLESGYEQYFGPGTRLTVT.